This T cell receptor beta chain was captured in a study of early T cells in non-severe SARS-CoV-2 infection. As for the study in general: It was bulk RNA from unsorted whole blood that was sequenced, and the chains were unpaired. General observations from the study: Matching with VDJdb favored anti-spike CD8 responses (missing private and CD4 specificities).

This clonotype has more than one count but fewer than ten. The antigen is undetermined. The V gene's germline CDR1 is SQVTM and CDR2 ANQGSEA. This CDR3 region has 14 residues. With 1 base clipped from V and 4 bases from J, the junction kept 2 bases outside the gene matches. The TCR library protocol attached unique molecular identifiers to the individual cDNA molecules. TCRdb itself ran the 5' RACE reads through MiXCR, one entry per CDR3 protein. The table shows more than 50,000 distinct CDR3 sequences, with 9.5% to 15% occurring only once. This clonotype originated in an adult who was a healthcare worker with PCR-confirmed SARS-CoV-2 infection or an uninfected control (not recorded which). The chain links TRBV29-1 to TRBJ2-7; the match to TRBD2 covers 12 bases. This specimen was whole blood, taken at baseline. CDR3 residues: CSVEGLAGGYEQYF. CDR3 sequence (DNA): TGCAGCGTTGAAGGTCTAGCGGGAGGGTACGAGCAGTACTTC.